This TCR beta chain comes out of a study of cytomegalovirus exposure and HLA in healthy donors. Across the study: Sequencing of around 200 million T cells in an earlier analysis found 100 million to 140 million unique TCR beta sequences. Overall study findings and caveats: Reported findings show TCR beta sequences accurately forecast HLA-A and HLA-B alleles in most subjects. Being productive about 90% or about 30% of the time was typical of most TCR beta V segments in an earlier analysis. Investigators reported over 150 TCR beta chains as tied to cytomegalovirus.

The CDR3 consists of 13 residues. V shed 2 bases and J 11 bases; nucleotides not matched to a gene: 8. Germline V gene data show CDR1 as MNHEY and CDR2 as SVGAGI. The PCR contained 60 Vbeta and 13 Jbeta primers. Profiling relied on immunoSEQ multiplex PCR, and the TCRdb table lists in-frame clones only, not all of them. The table lists 100,000 to 150,000 clones, 80% of them singletons. Note on this clone: What it binds is unknown.

Sequencing was carried out using PBMCs. The origin of this receptor is a man aged 25-45 years in good health and CMV-seropositive. The chain links TRBV6-5 to TRBJ2-5, with 7 bases matching TRBD1. This CDR3 is CASSYDRVDEQYF. As DNA, the CDR3 is TGTGCCAGCAGTTACGACAGGGTGGATGAGCAGTACTTC.